The rows below give T cell receptor beta chains drawn from one sample of a study of T cell repertoires in cytomegalovirus infection. TCRdb passed the reads through MiXCR, listing each CDR3 protein once. Among 200,000 to 250,000 distinct CDR3 sequences listed, around an eighth were seen once. The sample comprised PBMCs. Every receptor here comes from a human donor in good health (CMV status not recorded). Some clones in this sample may be carry-over from other donors' samples. Each CDR3 is given with its conserved first and last residue. The D gene is left open where the match is weak. Clone size, where shown, is once, few, many, or a class for clones that have expanded.

j_call d_call v_call clone_size cdr3_aa cdr3_nt
TRBJ1-2 TRBD1 TRBV29-1 few CSADRGGYGYTF TGCAGCGCAGACAGGGGGGGCTATGGCTACACCTTC
TRBJ2-7 NA TRBV6-2/TRBV6-3 few CASTKRQGGEQYF TGTGCCAGCACTAAGCGGCAGGGCGGCGAGCAGTACTTC
TRBJ2-7 TRBD1 TRBV7-2 many CASSPGTGSPSSYEQYF TGTGCCAGCAGCCCCGGGACAGGGTCCCCGAGCTCCTACGAGCAGTACTTC
TRBJ1-1 NA TRBV7-9 many CASSLDVGRAFF TGTGCCAGCAGCTTAGATGTGGGACGGGCTTTCTTT
TRBJ1-1 NA TRBV3-1 few CASSQDLQFGKAFF TGTGCCAGCAGCCAGGATCTACAATTCGGTAAAGCTTTCTTT
TRBJ2-7 NA TRBV24-1 few CATSDPGVSSYEQYF TGTGCCACCAGTGATCCGGGAGTCAGCTCCTACGAGCAGTACTTC
TRBJ2-1 TRBD1 TRBV28 many CASSPTGDEQFF TGTGCCAGCAGTCCCACAGGGGATGAGCAGTTCTTC
TRBJ2-5 NA TRBV7-2 many CASSLRFGETQYF TGTGCCAGCAGCTTAAGGTTTGGGGAGACCCAGTACTTC
TRBJ1-2 TRBD1 TRBV7-2 many CASSSRGQAQGRYGYTF TGTGCCAGCAGCTCCCGAGGACAGGCCCAAGGGCGCTATGGCTACACCTTC
TRBJ2-1 NA TRBV6-2/TRBV6-3 many CASSYSRQPSGNEQFF TGTGCCAGCAGTTACTCGAGGCAACCGTCTGGGAATGAGCAGTTCTTC
TRBJ2-5 NA TRBV6-1 many CASLANVGSRETQYF TGTGCCAGCCTTGCGAACGTCGGGAGTCGGGAGACCCAGTACTTC
TRBJ2-3 TRBD2 TRBV14 few CASSLRTSGRTSKADTQYF TGTGCCAGCAGCCTCAGGACTAGCGGGAGGACCTCAAAGGCAGATACGCAGTATTTT
TRBJ2-7 TRBD2 TRBV12-3/TRBV12-4 many CASSFGLAGEQYF TGTGCCAGCAGTTTCGGGCTAGCGGGCGAGCAGTACTTC
TRBJ2-7 TRBD1 TRBV29-1 many CSVEGGSRGEQYF TGCAGCGTTGAAGGGGGCAGCAGGGGGGAGCAGTACTTC
TRBJ2-5 TRBD2 TRBV20-1 NA CSAGIAGGPRKTQYF TGCAGTGCTGGGATAGCGGGGGGGCCCAGGAAGACCCAGTACTTC
TRBJ2-5 NA TRBV20-1 few CSARSGQETQYF TGCAGTGCCCGGAGCGGCCAAGAGACCCAGTACTTC
TRBJ2-5 NA TRBV7-2 many CASGIGLFQETQYF TGTGCCAGCGGCATAGGGCTTTTCCAAGAGACCCAGTACTTC
TRBJ1-6 TRBD1 TRBV7-9 many CASSLGQAQSGLHF TGTGCCAGCAGCCTCGGACAGGCCCAATCCGGACTCCACTTT
TRBJ2-3 TRBD2 TRBV7-2 many CASSLTSGGLPVTDTQYF TGTGCCAGCAGCTTAACTAGCGGGGGACTCCCCGTCACAGATACGCAGTATTTT
TRBJ2-7 NA TRBV7-2 many CASSLGDSRSYEQYF TGTGCCAGCAGCTTAGGCGACAGCCGCTCCTACGAGCAGTACTTC
TRBJ2-3 NA TRBV6-2/TRBV6-3 few CASSDGKADRTDTQYF TGTGCCAGCAGCGACGGGAAGGCAGATCGCACAGATACGCAGTATTTT